This T cell receptor beta chain was profiled in a study of response to subunit inactivated influenza vaccine. Study-wide results and caveats: After each seasonal influenza vaccination, few new T cells are recruited, the authors suggested.

TCRdb passed the RT-PCR reads through MiXCR, listing each CDR3 protein once. Of fewer than 600,000 distinct CDR3 sequences listed, approximately 7.7% are singletons. Trimming cost V 5 bases and J 2 bases, with 14 bases left between them. The CDR3 contains 15 residues. Germline V gene lookup returns CDR1 MNHEY and CDR2 SMNVEV (reference sequence). As to this clonotype: Antigen specificity is unknown.

The receptor was isolated from a man between 50 and 69 years old who received an inactivated influenza vaccine. The sample in question was PBMCs from blood, obtained less than 30 months after vaccination. The rearrangement uses TRBV27 and TRBJ2-3; perhaps TRBD1 as D (6 bases). The CDR3 DNA sequence: TGTGCCAGCAGTCCGGGGACACCCTTCACAGATACGCAGTATTTT. Translation: CASSPGTPFTDTQYF.